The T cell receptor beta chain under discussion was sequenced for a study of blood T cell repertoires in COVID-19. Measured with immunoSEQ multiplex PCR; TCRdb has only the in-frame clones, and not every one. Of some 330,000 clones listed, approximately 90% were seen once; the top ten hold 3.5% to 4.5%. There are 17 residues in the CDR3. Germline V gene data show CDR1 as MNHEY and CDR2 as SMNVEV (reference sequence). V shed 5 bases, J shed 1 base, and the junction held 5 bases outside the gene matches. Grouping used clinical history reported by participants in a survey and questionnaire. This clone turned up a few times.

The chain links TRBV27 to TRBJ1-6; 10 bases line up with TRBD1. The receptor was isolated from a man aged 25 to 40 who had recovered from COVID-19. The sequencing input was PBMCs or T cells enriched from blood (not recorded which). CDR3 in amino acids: CASSSGTGVSYNSPLHF. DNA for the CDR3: TGTGCCAGCAGTAGCGGGACAGGGGTATCCTATAATTCACCCCTCCACTTT.